Below, 3 T cell receptor beta chains from the same sample are listed, as sequenced in a study of Ad26.COV2.S vaccination and SARS-CoV-2 variants. The treatment is: 15 to 20 received Ad26.COV2.S at low or high dose, single or two shots; 5 received placebo; per-sample allocation not given. The investigators took samples on day 63 after the first vaccine or placebo injection. Repertoires were generated with immunoSEQ multiplex PCR, while TCRdb's copy carries only in-frame clones and drops some. The data show hundreds of thousands of clones, around 90% seen once. This material consisted of peripheral blood, taken in a trial of Ad26.COV2.S vaccine versus placebo. The source of these receptors is a person between 18 and 65 years old who received the Ad26.COV2.S COVID-19 vaccine or a placebo.

This clone is a singleton in its sample. V gene TRBV7-2 combines with J gene TRBJ2-6; D is undetermined. This CDR3 has 15 residues. V dropped 3 bases and J dropped 0 bases, with 6 bases sitting between them. Germline loops: CDR1 SGHTA, CDR2 FQGNSA. This chain's CDR3 is CASSFKNSGANVLTF. CDR3 DNA: TGTGCCAGCAGCTTCAAGAACTCTGGGGCCAACGTCCTGACTTTC.

The chain uses TRBV24-1 and TRBJ2-3; D possibly corresponds to TRBD1 (6 bases). With 0 bases removed from V and 4 bases from J, the gap between germline ends came to 13 bases. The CDR3 contains 16 residues. Germline V lookup: CDR1 KGHDR, CDR2 SFDVKD. DNA for the CDR3: TGTGCCACCAGTGATTTGCAAATGGGGGCGGCAGATACGCAGTATTTT. It translates to CATSDLQMGAADTQYF.

The chain employs TRBV18 and TRBJ2-5; no firm D call. The length of the CDR3 is 13 residues. The ends were cut back, 3 bases at V and 4 bases at J, with 9 bases in the middle. The germline V gene has CDR1 KGHSH and CDR2 LQKENI. This CDR3 is CASSPPKGETQYF. The CDR3 DNA reads as TGTGCCAGCTCACCTCCAAAGGGAGAGACCCAGTACTTC.